These 14 T cell receptor beta chains came from one sample sequenced in a study of shared clonotypes between healthy human individuals. Produced via immunoSEQ multiplex PCR; TCRdb's table is partial and in-frame only. Of 2 million to 2.5 million clones in the sample, approximately 90% were seen once. The sequencing sample was made of naive CD4+ T cells from PBMCs. Subset here: CD45RA+ positively selected. The receptors shown here come from a man younger than 35 in good health. Some clones in this sample may be carry-over from other donors' samples.

With regard to this clone: The sample holds other DNA sequences that translate to the same CDR3. V gene TRBV28 combines with J gene TRBJ2-7; 9 nucleotides align to TRBD1. Germline CDR1 reads MDHEN; CDR2 reads SYDVKM. V lost 4 bases and J lost 0; bases outside the gene matches: 4. The CDR3 spans 15 residues. The CDR3 DNA reads TGTGCCAGCAGTTCAGGACAGGGGAGCTCCTACGAGCAGTACTTC. Translation: CASSSGQGSSYEQYF.

The V call is TRBV28, the J call TRBJ1-3, with D possibly matching TRBD1 (6 bases). V was pared by 6 bases and J by 0 bases, with 15 bases between. In germline, CDR1 is MDHEN, CDR2 SYDVKM. CDR3 length: 16 residues. The CDR3 here is CASRRGGTSSGNTIYF. CDR3 DNA sequence: TGTGCCAGCAGGCGAGGGGGGACAAGCTCTGGAAACACCATATATTTT.

This clone was recorded only once. The chain carries TRBV28 and TRBJ1-4, with no clear D. The V end was cut by 7 bases, the J end by 8 bases, with 17 bases between. The CDR3 is 14 amino acids. Germline V gene lookup returns CDR1 MDHEN and CDR2 SYDVKM. CDR3: CASTTSPRKEKLFF. The CDR3 region has the DNA TGTGCCAGCACCACCTCCCCGAGGAAGGAAAAACTGTTTTTT.

This sequence joins TRBV4-1 and TRBJ1-1, with D tentatively TRBD1 (5 bases). The CDR3 totals 17 residues. In germline, CDR1 is MGHRA, CDR2 YSYEKL. V lost 1 base, J lost 0 bases, and 15 bases lay in between. The CDR3, as DNA: TGCGCCAGCAGCCAAGGGGCAGGGTCGGCGTTGAACACTGAAGCTTTCTTT. Translation: CASSQGAGSALNTEAFF.

The chain carries TRBV27 and TRBJ2-5, with D perhaps given as TRBD1 or TRBD2 (5 bases each). The CDR3 runs to 13 residues. V was trimmed by 5 bases and J by 4 bases, leaving 11 bases between them. The germline V gene encodes CDR1 MNHEY and CDR2 SMNVEV (reference sequence). In nucleotides, the CDR3 is TGTGCCAGCAGTCGGGGACCTTTAGAGACCCAGTACTTC. Translation gives CASSRGPLETQYF.

This sequence joins TRBV7-9 and TRBJ2-1; possibly TRBD2 for D (6 bases). V lost 3 bases, J lost 3 bases, and 9 bases lay in between. Germline V lookup: CDR1 SEHNR, CDR2 FQNEAQ (reference sequence). The CDR3 covers 14 residues. The CDR3 loop is CASSLWGDYNEQFF. In nucleotides, the CDR3 is TGTGCCAGCAGCTTGTGGGGGGACTACAATGAGCAGTTCTTC.

The chain has TRBV7-6 and TRBJ2-1; 9 bases line up with TRBD1. V lost 1 base to trimming and J lost 10 bases; unmatched junction nucleotides: 14. Per germline, CDR1 SGHVS and CDR2 FNYEAQ. This CDR3 has 17 amino acids. The CDR3 nucleotides read TGTGCCAGCAGCTTAGTGGGTGGGACAGGGACAGTCGGCGAGCAGTTCTTC. Residues: CASSLVGGTGTVGEQFF.

The chain combines TRBV5-1 with TRBJ1-4; D possibly corresponds to TRBD1 (6 bases). The germline V gene has CDR1 SGHRS and CDR2 YFSETQ. CDR3 length: 16 amino acids. V was clipped by 1 base and J by 0 bases, with 10 bases between them. CDR3 nucleotide sequence: TGCGCCAGCAGCTTGACAGGGCTCGCAACTAATGAAAAACTGTTTTTT. Translation: CASSLTGLATNEKLFF.

The chain carries TRBV5-1 and TRBJ2-3; no reliable D call. With 0 bases removed from V and 2 bases from J, the gap between germline ends came to 13 bases. CDR3 length: 16 amino acids. Germline CDR1 reads SGHRS; CDR2 reads YFSETQ. The CDR3 coding sequence is TGCGCCAGCAGCTTGGGTCCAGGACCCTACACAGATACGCAGTATTTT. Its translation: CASSLGPGPYTDTQYF.

This clone was seen a single time. The chain carries TRBV6-1 and TRBJ1-2; possible D gene TRBD1, 6 bases. This CDR3 is 12 amino acids long. The germline V gene has CDR1 MNHNS and CDR2 SASEGT. V was shortened by 9 bases and J by 8 bases, with 16 bases between the two germline ends. CDR3 coding DNA: TGTGCCAGGTGGGGGGGCACGTGGGGCTACACCTTC. Translation gives CARWGGTWGYTF.

The chain uses TRBV21-1 and TRBJ2-5; no check of the table's D call, TRBD2, against the DNA was made. TRBV21-1 represents a pseudogene. The length of the CDR3 is 14 residues. The CDR3 nucleotides read TGTGCCAGCAGCAAGGTAGCGGGAGAAGAGACCCAGTACTTC. Its protein is CASSKVAGEETQYF.

J is TRBJ1-4 and V is TRBV18; D is uncertain. The CDR3 is 12 residues long. The germline gives CDR1 KGHSH, CDR2 LQKENI. Trimming took off 3 bases at V and 6 bases at J, with 5 bases between the two ends. This CDR3 is CASSPLDEKLFF. The DNA for the CDR3 is TGTGCCAGCTCACCGCTTGATGAAAAACTGTTTTTT.

V gene TRBV5-8 combines with J gene TRBJ1-1; perhaps TRBD1 as D (5 bases). The CDR3 has 16 amino acids. Germline loops: CDR1 SGHTS, CDR2 YDEGEE. V lost 3 bases, J lost 1 base, and 16 bases lay in between. The CDR3 coding sequence is TGTGCCAGCAGCTCGTATTCAGGGAAGGGGAACACTGAAGCTTTCTTT. It encodes CASSSYSGKGNTEAFF.

As regards this clone: The same CDR3 can be traced to other DNA sequences in this sample. The rearrangement joins TRBV7-2 to TRBJ2-2, with D perhaps given as TRBD1 or TRBD2 (5 bases each). Trimming took 3 bases from V and 5 from J, leaving 13 bases between them. The CDR3 length is 15 residues. Germline V gene data show CDR1 as SGHTA and CDR2 as FQGNSA. The CDR3 DNA reads TGTGCCAGCAGCTTGAGGGGCGTAGGGACCGGGGAGCTGTTTTTT. This encodes CASSLRGVGTGELFF.